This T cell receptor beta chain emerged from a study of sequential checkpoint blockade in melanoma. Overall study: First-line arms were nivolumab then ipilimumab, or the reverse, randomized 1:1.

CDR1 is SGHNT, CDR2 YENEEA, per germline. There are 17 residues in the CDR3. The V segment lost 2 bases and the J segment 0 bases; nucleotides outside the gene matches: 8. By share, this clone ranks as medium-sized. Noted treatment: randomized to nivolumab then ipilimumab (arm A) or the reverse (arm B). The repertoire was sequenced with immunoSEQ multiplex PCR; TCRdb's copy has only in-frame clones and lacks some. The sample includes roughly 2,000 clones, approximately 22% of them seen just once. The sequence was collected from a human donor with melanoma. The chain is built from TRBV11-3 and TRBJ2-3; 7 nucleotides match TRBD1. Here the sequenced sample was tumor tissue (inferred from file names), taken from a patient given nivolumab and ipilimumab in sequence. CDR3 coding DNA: TGTGCCAGCAGCTTATGGGACAGTCGGCTTAGCACAGATACGCAGTATTTT. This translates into CASSLWDSRLSTDTQYF.